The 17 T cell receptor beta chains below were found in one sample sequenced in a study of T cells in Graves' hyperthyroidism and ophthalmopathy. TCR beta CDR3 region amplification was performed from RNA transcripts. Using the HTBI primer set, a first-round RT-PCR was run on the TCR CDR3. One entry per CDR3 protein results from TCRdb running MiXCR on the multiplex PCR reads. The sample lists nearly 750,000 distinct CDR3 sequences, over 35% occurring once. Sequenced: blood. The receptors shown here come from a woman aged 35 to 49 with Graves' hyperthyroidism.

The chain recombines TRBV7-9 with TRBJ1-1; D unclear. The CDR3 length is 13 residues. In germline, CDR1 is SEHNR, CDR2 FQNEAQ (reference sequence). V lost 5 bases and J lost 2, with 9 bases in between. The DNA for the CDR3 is TGTGCCAGCAGCCCTCGCCACAACACTGAAGCTTTCTTT. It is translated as CASSPRHNTEAFF. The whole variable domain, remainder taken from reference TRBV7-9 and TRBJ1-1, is DTGVSQNPRHKITKRGQNVTFRCDPISEHNRLYWYRQTLGQGPEFLTYFQNEAQLEKSRLLSDRFSAERPKGSFSTLEIQRTEQGDSAMYLCASSPRHNTEAFFGQGTRLTVV.

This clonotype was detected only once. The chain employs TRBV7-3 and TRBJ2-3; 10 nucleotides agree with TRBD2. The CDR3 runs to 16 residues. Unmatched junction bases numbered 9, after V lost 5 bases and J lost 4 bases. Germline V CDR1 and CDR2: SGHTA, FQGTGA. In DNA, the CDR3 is TGTGCCAGCAGCCAGTCTAGCGGGAGATCGCCAGATACGCAGTATTTT. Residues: CASSQSSGRSPDTQYF.

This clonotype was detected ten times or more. The CDR3 DNA follows: TGTGCCAGTAGTCCCTCCTCCAGACACTACGAGCAGTACTTC. As protein: CASSPSSRHYEQYF. The chain links TRBV19 to TRBJ2-7; D gene ambiguous. The CDR3 extends over 14 amino acids. Germline V gives CDR1 LNHDA, CDR2 SQIVND (reference sequence). V shed 5 bases and J shed 3 bases, with 14 bases lying between them.

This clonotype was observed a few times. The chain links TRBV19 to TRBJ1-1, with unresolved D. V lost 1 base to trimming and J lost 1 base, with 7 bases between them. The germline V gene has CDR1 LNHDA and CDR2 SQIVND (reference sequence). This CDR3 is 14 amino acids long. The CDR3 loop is CASSIGQENTEAFF. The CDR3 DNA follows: TGTGCCAGTAGTATAGGCCAGGAGAACACTGAAGCTTTCTTT.

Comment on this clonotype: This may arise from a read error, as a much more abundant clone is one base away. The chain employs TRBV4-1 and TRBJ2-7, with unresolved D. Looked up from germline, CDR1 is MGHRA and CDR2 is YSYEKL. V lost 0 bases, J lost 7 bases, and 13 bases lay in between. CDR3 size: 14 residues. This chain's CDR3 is CASSQDYALKEQYF. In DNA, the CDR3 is TGCGCCAGCAGCCAAGATTATGCACTCAAGGAGCAGTACTTC.

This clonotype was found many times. The DNA of the CDR3 is TGCAGCGTTGAGGCCGGGACAGGGGTTCGGGAGCAGTACTTC. Its translation: CSVEAGTGVREQYF. This chain links TRBV29-1 with TRBJ2-7; 10 bases match TRBD1. The CDR3 consists of 14 residues. Germline V lookup: CDR1 SQVTM, CDR2 ANQGSEA. J was trimmed by 7 bases and V by 3 bases; bases with no gene match: 9.

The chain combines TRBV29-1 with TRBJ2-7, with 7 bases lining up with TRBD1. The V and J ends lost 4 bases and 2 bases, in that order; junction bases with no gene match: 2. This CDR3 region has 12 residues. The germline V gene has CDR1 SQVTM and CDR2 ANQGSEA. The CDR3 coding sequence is TGCAGCGTTGCCGGACAGGCCTACGAGCAGTACTTC. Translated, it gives CSVAGQAYEQYF.

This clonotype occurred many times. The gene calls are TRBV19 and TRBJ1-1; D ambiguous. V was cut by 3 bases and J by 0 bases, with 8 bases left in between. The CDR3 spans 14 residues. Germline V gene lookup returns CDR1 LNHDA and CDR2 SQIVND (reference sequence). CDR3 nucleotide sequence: TGTGCCAGTAGTATGGAGGCGGTGAACACTGAAGCTTTCTTT. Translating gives CASSMEAVNTEAFF.

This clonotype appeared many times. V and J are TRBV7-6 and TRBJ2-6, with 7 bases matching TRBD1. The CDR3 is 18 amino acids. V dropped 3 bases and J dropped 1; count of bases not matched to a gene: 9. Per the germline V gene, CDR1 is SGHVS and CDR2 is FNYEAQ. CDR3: CASSLLQGTVSGANVLTF. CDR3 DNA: TGTGCCAGCAGCTTGTTGCAAGGGACAGTATCTGGGGCCAACGTCCTGACTTTC.

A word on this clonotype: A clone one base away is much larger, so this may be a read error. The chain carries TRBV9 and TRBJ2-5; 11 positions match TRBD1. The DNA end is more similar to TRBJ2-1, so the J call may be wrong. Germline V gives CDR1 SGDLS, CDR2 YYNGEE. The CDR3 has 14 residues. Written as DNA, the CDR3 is TGTGCCAGCAGCTTAGGACAGGGGGCGGTGGAGCAGTTCTTC. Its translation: CASSLGQGAVEQFF.

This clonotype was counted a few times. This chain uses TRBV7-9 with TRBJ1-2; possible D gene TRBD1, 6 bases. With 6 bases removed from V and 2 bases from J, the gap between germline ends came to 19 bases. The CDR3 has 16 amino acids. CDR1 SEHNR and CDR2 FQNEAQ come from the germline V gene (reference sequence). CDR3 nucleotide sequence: TGTGCCAGCAGGAGGACACAGGGAAACCTGAACTATGGCTACACCTTC. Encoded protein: CASRRTQGNLNYGYTF.

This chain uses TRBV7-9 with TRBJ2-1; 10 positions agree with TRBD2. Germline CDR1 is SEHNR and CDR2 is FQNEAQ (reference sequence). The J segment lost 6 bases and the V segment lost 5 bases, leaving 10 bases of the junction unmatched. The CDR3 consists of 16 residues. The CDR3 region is CASSPNQRGGVNEQFF. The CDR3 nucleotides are TGTGCCAGCAGCCCAAACCAGCGGGGGGGAGTCAATGAGCAGTTCTTC.

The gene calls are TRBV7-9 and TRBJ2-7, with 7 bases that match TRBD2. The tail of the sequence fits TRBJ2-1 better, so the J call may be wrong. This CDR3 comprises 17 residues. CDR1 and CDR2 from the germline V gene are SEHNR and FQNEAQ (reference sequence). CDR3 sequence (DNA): TGTGCCAGCAGCTTAGCCGACCTCCAGCGGGGAGGGAATGAGCAGTTCTTC. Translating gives CASSLADLQRGGNEQFF.

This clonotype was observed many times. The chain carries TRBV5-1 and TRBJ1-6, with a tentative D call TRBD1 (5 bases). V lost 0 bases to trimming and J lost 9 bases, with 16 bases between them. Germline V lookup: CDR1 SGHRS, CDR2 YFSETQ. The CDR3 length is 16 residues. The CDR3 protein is CASSLEGRKGSSPLHF. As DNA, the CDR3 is TGCGCCAGCAGCTTGGAGGGACGAAAGGGGAGTTCACCCCTCCACTTT.

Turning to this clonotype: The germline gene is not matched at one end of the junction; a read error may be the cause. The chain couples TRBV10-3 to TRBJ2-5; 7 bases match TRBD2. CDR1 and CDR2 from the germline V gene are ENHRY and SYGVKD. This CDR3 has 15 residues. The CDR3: CATLVGGTSQETRYF. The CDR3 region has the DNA TGTGCCACCCTAGTGGGGGGGACGAGCCAAGAGACCCGGTACTTC.

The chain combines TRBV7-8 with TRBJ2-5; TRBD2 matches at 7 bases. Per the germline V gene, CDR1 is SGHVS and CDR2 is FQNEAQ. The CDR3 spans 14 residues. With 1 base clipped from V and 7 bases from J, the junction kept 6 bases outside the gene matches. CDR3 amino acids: CASSLGGSTATQYF. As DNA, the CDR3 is TGTGCCAGCAGCTTAGGCGGGAGTACGGCGACCCAGTACTTC.

CDR3 protein: CASSLGVWTEGGYTF. CDR3 DNA: TGTGCCAGCAGCTTGGGAGTGTGGACAGAAGGGGGCTACACCTTC. V and J are TRBV5-5 and TRBJ1-2, with D possibly TRBD1 on 6 matching bases. This CDR3 is 15 amino acids long. Germline values: CDR1 SGHKS, CDR2 YYEKEE (reference sequence). V was pared by 0 bases and J by 8 bases, with 17 bases between.